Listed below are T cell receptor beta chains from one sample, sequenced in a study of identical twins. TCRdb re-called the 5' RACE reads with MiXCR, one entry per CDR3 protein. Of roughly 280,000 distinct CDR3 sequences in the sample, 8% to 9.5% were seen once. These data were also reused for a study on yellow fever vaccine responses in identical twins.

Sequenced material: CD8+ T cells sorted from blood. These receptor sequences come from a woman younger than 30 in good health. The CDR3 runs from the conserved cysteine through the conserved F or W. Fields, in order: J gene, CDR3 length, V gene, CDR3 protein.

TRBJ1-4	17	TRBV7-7	CASSLPAPGQSNEKLFF
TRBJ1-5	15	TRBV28	CASSLYLGGNQPQHF
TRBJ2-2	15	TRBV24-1	CATSDPGLDTGELFF
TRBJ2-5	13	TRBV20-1	CSAIGQGAETQYF
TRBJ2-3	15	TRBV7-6	CASSYGTSESDTQYF
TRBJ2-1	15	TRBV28	CASSPPWREEDEQFF
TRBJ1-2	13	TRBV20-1	CSAIAGRDYGYTF
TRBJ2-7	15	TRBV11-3	CASSPFGTGVYEQYF
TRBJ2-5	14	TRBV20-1	CSARATSAQETQYF
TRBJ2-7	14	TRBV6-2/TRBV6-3	CASSEYGGVYEQYF
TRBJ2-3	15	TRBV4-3	CASSQDWRELDTQYF
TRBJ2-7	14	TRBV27	CASSLRPQGHEQYF
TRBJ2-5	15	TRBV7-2	CASSLTSGSGETQYF
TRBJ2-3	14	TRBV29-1	CSVLSPGGPDTQYF
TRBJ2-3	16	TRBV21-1	CASSPSGGRGTDTQYF
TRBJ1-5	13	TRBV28	CASSLQLDTPQHF
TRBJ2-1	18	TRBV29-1	CSVEAWSTGTIYYNEQFF
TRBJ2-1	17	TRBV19	CASIAQSGLAGGYEQFF
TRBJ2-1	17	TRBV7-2	CASSLASLAGVQNEQFF
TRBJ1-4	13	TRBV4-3	CASSQDVKEKLFF
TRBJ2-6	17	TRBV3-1	CATSQAVPWAGANVLTF
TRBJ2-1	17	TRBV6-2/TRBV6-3	CASSYPGLASIYNEQFF
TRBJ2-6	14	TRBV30	CAWNLHSGANVLTF
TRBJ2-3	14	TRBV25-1	CASSEYSVTDTQYF
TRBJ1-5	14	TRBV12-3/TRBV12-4	CASSLAGKGQPQHF
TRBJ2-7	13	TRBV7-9	CASSPVGGYEQYF
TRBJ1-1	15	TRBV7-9	CASSLHRSMNTEAFF
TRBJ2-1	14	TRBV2	CASSTTEASHEQFF
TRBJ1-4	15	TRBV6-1	CASSDIWPGQGRLFF
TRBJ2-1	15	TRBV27	CASSPTGTAYNEQFF
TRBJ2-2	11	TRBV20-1	CSARGGGELFF
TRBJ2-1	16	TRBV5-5	CASSIYPGTGGNEQFF
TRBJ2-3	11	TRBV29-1	CSVDRADTQYF
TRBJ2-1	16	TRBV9	CASSVGLAGGYNEQFF
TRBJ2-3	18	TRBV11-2	CASSVRDAITFSTDTQYF
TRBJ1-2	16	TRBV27	CASSPHDTLRNDGYTF
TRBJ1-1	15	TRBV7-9	CASSFPGGGNTEAFF
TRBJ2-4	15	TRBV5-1	CASSLDTVAKNIQYF
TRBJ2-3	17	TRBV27	CASSALTSASSTDTQYF
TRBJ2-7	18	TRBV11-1	CASSLREIRDEGFHEQYF
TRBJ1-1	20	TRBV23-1	CASSQSIPRRVWALNTEAFF
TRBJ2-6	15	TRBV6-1	CASIIPRSGANVLTF
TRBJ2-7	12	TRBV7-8	CASDGGDYEQYF
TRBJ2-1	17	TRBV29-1	CSVGGPAGPSFYNEQFF
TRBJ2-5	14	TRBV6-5	CASSYSAVEETQYF